This passage covers 26 T cell receptor beta chains from one sample sequenced in a study of cytomegalovirus exposure and HLA in healthy donors. 13 Jbeta primers and 60 Vbeta primers were used for the PCR. Repertoires were generated with immunoSEQ multiplex PCR, while TCRdb's copy carries only in-frame clones and drops some. The table lists around 210,000 clones, approximately 80% of them singletons. The sequenced material came from PBMCs. The origin of the receptors is a man between 45 and 60 years old in good health and CMV-seronegative.

This clone was found a few times. The genes are TRBV28 and TRBJ1-6; D might be TRBD1 (6 bases). CDR3 length: 14 residues. Trimming took off 5 bases at V and 7 bases at J, with 12 bases between the two ends. Looked up from germline, CDR1 is MDHEN and CDR2 is SYDVKM. The CDR3 spells CASSPGQKNSPLHF. In nucleotides, the CDR3 is TGTGCCAGCAGTCCAGGACAGAAGAATTCACCCCTCCACTTT. The variable domain in full, with the rest retrieved from reference TRBV28 and TRBJ1-6, is DVKVTQSSRYLVKRTGEKVFLECVQDMDHENMFWYRQDPGLGLRLIYFSYDVKMKEKGDIPEGYSVSREKKERFSLILESASTNQTSMYLCASSPGQKNSPLHFGNGTRLTVT.

The chain links TRBV18 to TRBJ2-2; D is undetermined. Between the trimmed V and J ends, which lost 3 bases and 6 bases, there was a span of 5 bases. The CDR3 consists of 12 residues. Germline assignment: CDR1 KGHSH and CDR2 LQKENI. Here the CDR3 DNA reads TGTGCCAGCTCACCGTCTGCCGGGGAGCTGTTTTTT. Translated: CASSPSAGELFF.

V and J are TRBV5-1 and TRBJ2-1; D gene ambiguous. Between the trimmed V and J ends, which lost 2 bases and 0 bases, there was a span of 9 bases. This CDR3 has 15 residues. Germline CDR1 and CDR2: SGHRS and YFSETQ. Here the CDR3 reads CASSLEPNSYNEQFF. CDR3 nucleotides: TGCGCCAGCAGCTTAGAGCCAAACTCCTACAATGAGCAGTTCTTC.

This clone was detected only a few times. The rearrangement links TRBV5-5 to TRBJ2-7; 8 bases are a match to TRBD2. Germline-derived CDR1 and CDR2 are SGHKS and YYEKEE (reference sequence). V lost 0 bases, J lost 6 bases, and 2 bases stayed unmatched. This CDR3 is 13 amino acids long. In DNA, the CDR3 is TGTGCCAGCAGCTTGGAGCGGGAGAGCGAGCAGTACTTC. The encoded protein is CASSLERESEQYF.

The chain recombines TRBV7-8 with TRBJ2-1; D is ambiguous. The CDR3 length is 14 residues. CDR1 and CDR2 from the germline V gene are SGHVS and FQNEAQ. V lost 7 bases to trimming and J lost 7 bases, with 17 bases between them. Here the CDR3 DNA reads TGTGCCAGCACCTTTGGTAGCTCCCCAAATGAGCAGTTCTTC. The encoded protein is CASTFGSSPNEQFF.

The chain links TRBV30 to TRBJ1-1; 7 bases are shared with TRBD1. CDR3 length equals 15 residues. Unmatched junction bases numbered 8, after V lost 3 bases and J lost 1 base. The germline CDR1 and CDR2 sequences are GTSNPN and SVGIG (reference sequence). Here the CDR3 reads CAWSRPGQPNTEAFF. The CDR3 DNA sequence: TGTGCCTGGAGCCGACCGGGACAGCCGAACACTGAAGCTTTCTTT.

The V and J genes are TRBV30 and TRBJ2-3; TRBD1 matches 7 bases. CDR1 is GTSNPN, CDR2 SVGIG, per germline (reference sequence). Germline trimming cut 2 bases from V and 5 bases from J; bases unmatched to any gene: 7. The CDR3 loop spans 14 amino acids. The chain's CDR3 is CAWSPTGVRDTQYF. In DNA form, the CDR3 reads TGTGCCTGGAGTCCCACAGGGGTTCGAGATACGCAGTATTTT. Using reference TRBV30 and TRBJ2-3 for the parts outside the CDR3, the full variable domain is SQTIHQWPATLVQPVGSPLSLECTVEGTSNPNLYWYRQAAGRGLQLLFYSVGIGQISSEVPQNLSASRPQDRQFILSSKKLLLSDSGFYLCAWSPTGVRDTQYFGPGTRLTVL.

The rearrangement joins TRBV11-1 to TRBJ1-1, with 10 positions matching TRBD1. The CDR3 has 16 residues. The V segment lost 4 bases and the J segment 4 bases; nucleotides outside the gene matches: 9. CDR1 SGHAT and CDR2 FQDESV come from the germline V gene (reference sequence). As DNA, the CDR3 is TGTGCCAGCAGCTCCTGGACAGGGGGGGTCGGCACTGAAGCTTTCTTT. It codes for CASSSWTGGVGTEAFF.

The rearrangement links TRBV5-1 to TRBJ2-3; TRBD2 aligns across 12 bases. The CDR3 runs to 19 residues. The V segment lost 5 bases and the J segment 0 bases; nucleotides outside the gene matches: 13. Looked up from germline, CDR1 is SGHRS and CDR2 is YFSETQ. Here the CDR3 reads CASRLRLAGGPTSTDTQYF. The CDR3, as DNA: TGCGCCAGCAGATTGAGGCTAGCGGGAGGGCCAACTAGCACAGATACGCAGTATTTT.

The chain combines TRBV11-2 with TRBJ2-3; 7 positions agree with TRBD2. Per germline, CDR1 SGHAT and CDR2 FQNNGV. The V segment lost 5 bases and the J segment 0 bases; nucleotides outside the gene matches: 8. The CDR3 length is 16 residues. The DNA for the CDR3 is TGTGCCAGCAGCAGCCCACTAGCGCGAAGCACAGATACGCAGTATTTT. Protein: CASSSPLARSTDTQYF. Full variable domain (rest looked up from reference TRBV11-2 and TRBJ2-3): EAGVAQSPRYKIIEKRQSVAFWCNPISGHATLYWYQQILGQGPKLLIQFQNNGVVDDSQLPKDRFSAERLKGVDSTLKIQPAKLEDSAVYLCASSSPLARSTDTQYFGPGTRLTVL.

CDR3 region: CSVETGLLGYTF. CDR3 in DNA: TGCAGCGTTGAAACAGGGTTGCTGGGCTACACCTTC. This chain uses TRBV29-1 with TRBJ1-2; the D gene is possibly TRBD1 (6 bases). Germline-derived CDR1 and CDR2 are SQVTM and ANQGSEA. The CDR3 totals 12 residues. The V gene lost 2 bases and the J gene lost 8 bases, with 12 bases spanning the gap.

The rearrangement uses TRBV7-2 and TRBJ2-1; 7 bases fit TRBD2. Germline V CDR1 and CDR2: SGHTA, FQGNSA. The CDR3 is 14 residues long. V gave up 1 base and J gave up 7 bases; unmatched junction bases: 4. The CDR3 reads CASSLGAGVNEQFF. The CDR3 coding sequence is TGTGCCAGCAGCTTAGGGGCGGGGGTTAATGAGCAGTTCTTC.

The chain carries TRBV9 and TRBJ1-5; 9 bases map to TRBD1. The ends lost 3 bases at V and 1 base at J; junction bases unmatched: 2. The CDR3 is 15 residues long. Per the germline V gene, CDR1 is SGDLS and CDR2 is YYNGEE. The DNA of the CDR3 is TGTGCCAGCAGCGGTGGGACAGGGAGCAATCAGCCCCAGCATTTT. Its translation is CASSGGTGSNQPQHF.

This rearrangement joins TRBV7-9 to TRBJ2-1, with 7 positions matching TRBD1. V lost 4 bases and J lost 5; bases outside the gene matches: 2. The V gene's germline CDR1 is SEHNR and CDR2 FQNEAQ (reference sequence). The CDR3 runs 13 residues. CDR3: CASSSTGHNEQFF. Here the CDR3 DNA reads TGTGCCAGCAGCTCGACAGGGCACAATGAGCAGTTCTTC.

This sequence joins TRBV7-9 and TRBJ1-2; tentatively, D is TRBD1 (6 bases). CDR3 length: 14 residues. Trimming stripped 1 base from V and 6 bases from J, with 12 bases between. Germline V gene sequence: CDR1 SEHNR, CDR2 FQNEAQ (reference sequence). In DNA, the CDR3 is TGTGCCAGCAGCTTAGAAACAGGGACGGATGGCTACACCTTC. Translating gives CASSLETGTDGYTF.

The rearrangement links TRBV2 to TRBJ2-7; D ambiguous. CDR1 and CDR2 (germline): SNHLY, FYNNEI. Trimming removed 8 bases from V and 3 bases from J, with 11 bases in between. This CDR3 spans 12 amino acids. The CDR3: CASQKQVYEQYF. CDR3 nucleotides: TGTGCCAGCCAGAAGCAGGTCTACGAGCAGTACTTC.

This chain links TRBV7-8 with TRBJ2-7; TRBD2 agrees at 7 bases. Germline V gives CDR1 SGHVS, CDR2 FQNEAQ. The ends lost 5 bases at V and 3 bases at J; junction bases unmatched: 10. The CDR3 contains 15 residues. DNA of the CDR3: TGTGCCAGCAGCCCCCCACGGGAGGCGAGCTACGAGCAGTACTTC. Translation gives CASSPPREASYEQYF.

This chain uses TRBV25-1 with TRBJ1-2, with D possibly being TRBD1 (5 bases). From germline, CDR1 is MGHDK and CDR2 SYGVNS. The CDR3 is made up of 15 amino acids. Trimming left V 6 bases short and J 1 base short, with 15 bases between. The CDR3 reads CASSPWTSFNYGYTF. CDR3 coding DNA: TGTGCCAGCAGCCCTTGGACATCCTTTAACTATGGCTACACCTTC.

The V gene is TRBV9, the J gene TRBJ2-5; 7 bases agree with TRBD2. The V segment lost 8 bases and the J segment 1 base; nucleotides outside the gene matches: 5. This CDR3 is 13 amino acids long. The V gene's germline CDR1 is SGDLS and CDR2 YYNGEE. The CDR3: CASASGFQETQYF. CDR3 nucleotide sequence: TGTGCCAGTGCTAGCGGTTTCCAAGAGACCCAGTACTTC.

The sample holds one count of this clone. The chain links TRBV5-1 to TRBJ2-3; the D is unclear. Trimming pared 4 bases from V and 0 bases from J, leaving 21 bases between. The germline CDR1 and CDR2 sequences are SGHRS and YFSETQ. This CDR3 region has 18 residues. The CDR3 DNA sequence: TGCGCCAGCAGCAATGTGGCCTCCTGGGCGACCAGCACAGATACGCAGTATTTT. It specifies CASSNVASWATSTDTQYF.

The chain links TRBV5-5 to TRBJ2-2; perhaps TRBD2 as D (6 bases). CDR1 is SGHKS, CDR2 YYEKEE, per germline (reference sequence). V shed 4 bases and J shed 6 bases, with 16 bases lying between them. There are 15 residues in the CDR3. CDR3 DNA sequence: TGTGCCAGCAGCCCAGTGGGAGGAGGACCCGGGGAGCTGTTTTTT. Encoded protein: CASSPVGGGPGELFF. The full variable domain, in which reference TRBV5-5 and TRBJ2-2 provide the parts outside the CDR3, is DAGVTQSPTHLIKTRGQQVTLRCSPISGHKSVSWYQQVLGQGPQFIFQYYEKEERGRGNFPDRFSARQFPNYSSELNVNALLLGDSALYLCASSPVGGGPGELFFGEGSRLTVL.

For the CDR3, the DNA is TGTGCCAGTAGTATTCGCTTCCAAAGGCGGCGATCCTACGAGCAGTACTTC. This gives the protein CASSIRFQRRRSYEQYF. The chain combines TRBV19 with TRBJ2-7; the D is unclear. Germline CDR1 LNHDA, CDR2 SQIVND (reference sequence). Trimming stripped 3 bases from V and 1 base from J, with 19 bases between. The CDR3 runs 17 residues.

The V gene is TRBV7-9, the J gene TRBJ1-5; a possible D gene is TRBD1 (5 bases). Germline V CDR1 and CDR2: SEHNR, FQNEAQ (reference sequence). This CDR3 comprises 14 residues. Between the trimmed V and J ends, which lost 2 bases and 4 bases, there was a span of 9 bases. The CDR3 reads CASSLLGENQPQHF. DNA of the CDR3: TGTGCCAGCAGCTTATTAGGGGAAAATCAGCCCCAGCATTTT.

The chain recombines TRBV6-1 with TRBJ2-2; no clear D. The V end lost 5 bases, the J end lost 2 bases, and 6 bases lay between the germline ends. This CDR3 has 13 residues. Germline V lookup: CDR1 MNHNS, CDR2 SASEGT. CDR3 nucleotides: TGTGCCAGCAGTTATCCCAACACCGGGGAGCTGTTTTTT. Translating gives CASSYPNTGELFF.

The chain is built from TRBV27 and TRBJ1-1; 10 positions agree with TRBD1. The ends lost 6 bases at V and 13 bases at J; junction bases unmatched: 8. The CDR3 spans 12 residues. CDR1 MNHEY and CDR2 SMNVEV come from the germline V gene (reference sequence). CDR3 bases: TGTGCCAGCAGCCCCGACAGGGGGCGCGTTTTCTTT. Its protein product is CASSPDRGRVFF.

The chain is built from TRBV19 and TRBJ1-1, with 8 bases matching TRBD1. This CDR3 region has 15 residues. Germline V gene data show CDR1 as LNHDA and CDR2 as SQIVND (reference sequence). V gave up 6 bases and J gave up 0 bases; unmatched junction bases: 6. CDR3 sequence reads: CASRGEQGVNTEAFF. The DNA for the CDR3 is TGTGCCAGTAGGGGTGAACAGGGGGTGAACACTGAAGCTTTCTTT.